What follows describes a single T cell receptor (beta chain). This sample is drawn from a study of blood T cell repertoires in COVID-19. About the research overall: Some COVID-19 samples were acute and others convalescent; all came from the United States, Italy and Spain. Sources were T cells, B-cell-depleted T cells, or PBMCs; the material itself was cDNA or gDNA.

In the authors' methods: Amplified reference gene primers provided the basis for estimating nucleated cell counts. Assay: immunoSEQ multiplex PCR; the TCRdb copy retains only in-frame clones and omits some. V and J calls and clone size come straight from that table; D and trimming were deduced from the DNA. Of under 30,000 clones in the sample, around nine tenths were seen once. Trimming took off 3 bases at V and 5 bases at J, with 10 bases between the two ends. The CDR3 consists of 13 residues. Sample: peripheral blood. The clonotype comes from a man aged 50 or older with active COVID-19. The rearrangement joins TRBV12-3 or TRBV12-4 to TRBJ2-5, with D maybe TRBD2 (7 bases). This CDR3 is CASSFTGGETQYF. The CDR3 bases are TGTGCCAGCAGTTTTACGGGGGGCGAGACCCAGTACTTC.